Below are 20 T cell receptor beta chains sequenced from a single sample in a study of blood T cell repertoires in COVID-19. Profiled with immunoSEQ multiplex PCR; TCRdb holds only in-frame clones, not every one. This sample has 200,000 or so clones, with 84% found just once. Sample: peripheral blood. These receptors were taken from a human donor in a cohort sampled during active COVID-19.

Notes on this clone: The sample carries other DNA sequences with the same CDR3. The chain is built from TRBV5-1 and TRBJ2-3; 11 positions agree with TRBD2. CDR3 length: 15 amino acids. Germline V CDR1 and CDR2: SGHRS, YFSETQ. V was pared by 4 bases and J by 0 bases, with 1 base of the junction left unmatched. The CDR3 loop is CASSRLAGSTDTQYF. The CDR3 nucleotides read TGCGCCAGCAGCCGACTAGCGGGGAGCACAGATACGCAGTATTTT.

V and J are TRBV18 and TRBJ1-1, with D perhaps matching TRBD1 (6 bases). The CDR3 consists of 12 residues. Germline V gene lookup returns CDR1 KGHSH and CDR2 LQKENI. V was shortened by 3 bases and J by 13 bases, with 15 bases between the two germline ends. The CDR3 loop reads CASSPSTGQDFF. CDR3 in DNA: TGTGCCAGCTCACCCTCCACAGGGCAGGATTTCTTT.

The count of this clone is one. This chain connects TRBV7-9 to TRBJ1-3; D is undetermined. CDR1 SEHNR and CDR2 FQNEAQ come from the germline V gene (reference sequence). The germline V and J ends were trimmed by 3 bases and 0 bases, with 12 bases remaining between them. CDR3 length: 16 residues. CDR3 loop: CASSLAADSSGNTIYF. The CDR3 DNA sequence: TGTGCCAGCAGCTTGGCCGCGGATAGCTCTGGAAACACCATATATTTT. Complete variable domain (other parts from reference TRBV7-9 and TRBJ1-3): DTGVSQNPRHKITKRGQNVTFRCDPISEHNRLYWYRQTLGQGPEFLTYFQNEAQLEKSRLLSDRFSAERPKGSFSTLEIQRTEQGDSAMYLCASSLAADSSGNTIYFGEGSWLTVV.

The rearrangement uses TRBV28 and TRBJ1-2; D remains ambiguous. Germline CDR1 and CDR2: MDHEN and SYDVKM. The CDR3 covers 11 residues. V gave up 8 bases and J gave up 6 bases, with 10 bases separating them. CDR3 nucleotide sequence: TGTGCCAGCGTCGAACTTAATGGCTACACCTTC. Protein: CASVELNGYTF.

The chain uses TRBV11-1 and TRBJ2-2; D possibly corresponds to TRBD2 (6 bases). Trimming left V 5 bases short and J 3 bases short, with 16 bases between. Germline CDR1 SGHAT, CDR2 FQDESV (reference sequence). The CDR3 sequence is 16 residues long. Here the CDR3 reads CASSGGAGTHTGELFF. CDR3 coding DNA: TGTGCCAGCAGCGGCGGGGCAGGGACGCACACCGGGGAGCTGTTTTTT. Supplemented by reference TRBV11-1 and TRBJ2-2, the full variable domain reads EAEVAQSPRYKITEKSQAVAFWCDPISGHATLYWYRQILGQGPELLVQFQDESVVDDSQLPKDRFSAERLKGVDSTLKIQPAELGDSAMYLCASSGGAGTHTGELFFGEGSRLTVL.

The J gene is TRBJ1-1, the V gene TRBV7-2; 8 nucleotides align to TRBD1. The CDR3 consists of 14 residues. CDR1 and CDR2 from the germline V gene are SGHTA and FQGNSA. V shed 5 bases, J shed 1 base, and the junction held 3 bases outside the gene matches. The CDR3: CASSQTGANTEAFF. CDR3 nucleotides: TGTGCCAGCAGCCAGACAGGGGCGAACACTGAAGCTTTCTTT.

This clone turned up a few times. The chain uses TRBV27 and TRBJ1-5; TRBD1 matches 7 bases. This CDR3 contains 11 residues. Germline-derived CDR1 and CDR2 are MNHEY and SMNVEV (reference sequence). V dropped 11 bases and J dropped 6; count of bases not matched to a gene: 4. CDR3 DNA sequence: TGTGCCGCCCCAGGGGGTCAGCCCCAGCATTTT. It codes for CAAPGGQPQHF.

This clone was seen more than once but under ten times. The chain couples TRBV9 to TRBJ2-1, with 7 bases fitting TRBD2. The CDR3 is 14 amino acids. Per the germline V gene, CDR1 is SGDLS and CDR2 is YYNGEE. V lost 5 bases to trimming and J lost 4 bases; unmatched junction nucleotides: 6. CDR3 sequence: CASRSGTLYNEQFF. For the CDR3, the DNA is TGTGCCAGCAGGAGCGGGACCTTATACAATGAGCAGTTCTTC.

CDR3 in amino acids: CAASRVAGSYNEQFF. CDR3 nucleotides: TGTGCCGCCAGCAGGGTCGCAGGGTCCTACAATGAGCAGTTCTTC. V and J are TRBV6-5 and TRBJ2-1; D may be TRBD1 (5 bases). Germline V gene sequence: CDR1 MNHEY, CDR2 SVGAGI. Deletions cut 11 bases from V and 1 base from J, with 18 bases between. This CDR3 contains 15 residues.

The rearrangement uses TRBV2 and TRBJ2-1; 8 nucleotides agree with TRBD2. J gave up 3 bases and V 6 bases, and 4 bases lay outside the gene matches. The CDR3 is 14 residues long. The germline V gene has CDR1 SNHLY and CDR2 FYNNEI. The CDR3 sequence is CASRDSGNYNEQFF. The CDR3 coding sequence is TGTGCCAGCAGGGATAGCGGGAACTACAATGAGCAGTTCTTC.

J is TRBJ2-6 and V is TRBV27; maybe TRBD1 (6 bases). Trimming took 6 bases from V and 3 from J, leaving 9 bases between them. CDR3 length equals 14 residues. Germline-derived CDR1 and CDR2 are MNHEY and SMNVEV (reference sequence). The CDR3 is CASSSGVGANVLTF. DNA of the CDR3: TGTGCCAGCAGCTCAGGGGTTGGGGCCAACGTCCTGACTTTC.

This rearrangement joins TRBV5-1 to TRBJ1-1; no firm D call. CDR1 is SGHRS, CDR2 YFSETQ, per germline. V was clipped by 2 bases and J by 0 bases, with 11 bases between them. This CDR3 has 15 residues. CDR3 DNA sequence: TGCGCCAGCAGCTTAGCACTCGGGATGAACACTGAAGCTTTCTTT. It translates to CASSLALGMNTEAFF.

This clone came up once. V is TRBV7-9 and J is TRBJ2-2; a possible D gene is TRBD1 (5 bases). Trimming took off 2 bases at V and 6 bases at J, with 13 bases between the two ends. Germline values: CDR1 SEHNR, CDR2 FQNEAQ (reference sequence). CDR3 length: 15 residues. The CDR3 is CASSLTRVDAGELFF. CDR3 coding DNA: TGTGCCAGCAGCTTAACCAGGGTGGATGCCGGGGAGCTGTTTTTT.

The V gene is TRBV5-6, the J gene TRBJ1-4; D uncertain. CDR3 length: 14 residues. Germline V gives CDR1 SGHDT, CDR2 YYEEEE. Trimming took off 4 bases at V and 4 bases at J, with 11 bases between the two ends. CDR3 region: CASSHRRINEKLFF. The CDR3 DNA follows: TGTGCCAGCAGCCACCGGCGGATTAATGAAAAACTGTTTTTT.

The chain links TRBV5-1 to TRBJ2-2; TRBD1 aligns across 9 bases. Per the germline V gene, CDR1 is SGHRS and CDR2 is YFSETQ. The CDR3 runs 16 residues. V trimming: 4 bases; J trimming: 5 bases; junction bases outside the gene matches: 9. Here the CDR3 DNA reads TGCGCCAGCAGCCCCGGACAGGGGAGAAGGACCGGGGAGCTGTTTTTT. Translation gives CASSPGQGRRTGELFF.

This sequence joins TRBV18 and TRBJ1-6; D uncertain. The V gene's germline CDR1 is KGHSH and CDR2 LQKENI. This CDR3 is built from 16 residues. V was cut by 2 bases and J by 0 bases, with 8 bases left in between. The CDR3 bases are TGTGCCAGCTCACCATCGAAGAGCTCCTATAATTCACCCCTCCACTTT. Encoded protein: CASSPSKSSYNSPLHF.

This rearrangement joins TRBV2 to TRBJ1-3; 8 bases match TRBD1. Germline CDR1 SNHLY, CDR2 FYNNEI. The CDR3 spans 15 residues. Germline trimming cut 7 bases from V and 5 bases from J; bases unmatched to any gene: 10. The CDR3 is CASTFQAGGRNTIYF. CDR3 DNA sequence: TGTGCCAGCACCTTTCAGGCAGGGGGCCGAAACACCATATATTTT.

Only a few counts were recorded for this clone. This rearrangement joins TRBV30 to TRBJ1-2, with 7 bases identical to TRBD1. V lost 4 bases and J lost 5; bases outside the gene matches: 4. Germline CDR1 reads GTSNPN; CDR2 reads SVGIG (reference sequence). The CDR3 contains 12 residues. The CDR3 region is CAWTQGGYGYTF. CDR3 sequence (DNA): TGTGCCTGGACGCAGGGGGGATATGGCTACACCTTC.

The V call is TRBV14, the J call TRBJ2-2; a possible D gene is TRBD2 (5 bases). This CDR3 region has 18 residues. Germline CDR1 is SGHDN and CDR2 is FVKESK. V was pared by 3 bases and J by 2 bases, with 19 bases between. The CDR3, as DNA: TGTGCCAGCAGCCAGGACCAACTTCGGGGAAGCAACACCGGGGAGCTGTTTTTT. Protein: CASSQDQLRGSNTGELFF.

This chain connects TRBV28 to TRBJ1-1; D remains unclear. Germline CDR1 and CDR2: MDHEN and SYDVKM. The CDR3 spans 14 residues. Trimming left V 3 bases short and J 4 bases short, with 12 bases between. CDR3 DNA: TGTGCCAGCAGTTTCCGCCTAGAGAGCACTGAAGCTTTCTTT. The encoded protein is CASSFRLESTEAFF.